This passage covers 15 T cell receptor beta chains from one sample sequenced in a study of blood T cell repertoires in COVID-19. Sequenced by immunoSEQ multiplex PCR; TCRdb stores in-frame clones only, minus some. The data show nearly 300,000 clones, about 91% seen once. Sequenced: peripheral blood. The receptors here all came from a woman in her 30s who had recovered from COVID-19.

The chain carries TRBV13 and TRBJ2-3, with D uncertain. CDR1 PRHDT and CDR2 FYEKMQ come from the germline V gene (reference sequence). V dropped 0 bases and J dropped 6 bases, with 4 bases sitting between them. This CDR3 region has 12 residues. The DNA for the CDR3 is TGTGCCAGCAGCTTAGGTCGGGATACGCAGTATTTT. Translated, it gives CASSLGRDTQYF. Using reference TRBV13 and TRBJ2-3 for the parts outside the CDR3, the full variable domain is AAGVIQSPRHLIKEKRETATLKCYPIPRHDTVYWYQQGPGQDPQFLISFYEKMQSDKGSIPDRFSAQQFSDYHSELNMSSLELGDSALYFCASSLGRDTQYFGPGTRLTVL.

The rearrangement joins TRBV28 to TRBJ2-5; a weak D match, TRBD1 (6 bases). Germline values: CDR1 MDHEN, CDR2 SYDVKM. V lost 5 bases, J lost 4 bases, and 26 bases lay in between. This CDR3 region has 18 residues. This chain's CDR3 is CASSRLGRKQGLVETQYF. CDR3 DNA sequence: TGTGCCAGCAGTCGTTTGGGGCGGAAACAGGGATTAGTAGAGACCCAGTACTTC.

The rearrangement links TRBV2 to TRBJ2-1, with a weak D call TRBD2 (5 bases). The CDR3 sequence is 14 residues long. Germline CDR1 SNHLY, CDR2 FYNNEI. V lost 7 bases, J lost 4 bases, and 14 bases lay in between. The CDR3 DNA is TGTGCCAGCATTAAGGGTCGGGGTTACAATGAGCAGTTCTTC. This sequence encodes CASIKGRGYNEQFF.

V is TRBV2 and J is TRBJ1-4; 8 bases match TRBD1. V lost 5 bases and J lost 4; bases outside the gene matches: 12. The CDR3 is 17 amino acids. CDR1 and CDR2 from the germline V gene are SNHLY and FYNNEI. The CDR3 here is CASSPKPTGASNEKLFF. The CDR3 DNA reads TGTGCCAGCAGTCCTAAACCGACAGGGGCTAGTAATGAAAAACTGTTTTTT.

This clone was recorded only once. The chain combines TRBV27 with TRBJ2-5; 7 nucleotides align to TRBD2. CDR1 MNHEY and CDR2 SMNVEV come from the germline V gene (reference sequence). CDR3 size: 13 residues. Trimming at V came to 4 bases and at J to 3 bases, leaving 2 bases not matched to a gene. The CDR3 DNA follows: TGTGCCAGCAGTTGGGAGGGTGAAGAGACCCAGTACTTC. It yields the protein CASSWEGEETQYF.

The count of this clone is one. The sample has other DNA sequences that encode this CDR3 too. The V call is TRBV11-2, the J call TRBJ2-5, with D possibly matching TRBD2 (5 bases). This CDR3 has 11 residues. Trimming pared 5 bases from V and 5 bases from J, leaving 6 bases between. CDR1 SGHAT and CDR2 FQNNGV come from the germline V gene. The CDR3 region has the DNA TGTGCCAGCAGCCGAGGGGAGACCCAGTACTTC. Amino acid sequence: CASSRGETQYF.

V is TRBV24-1 and J is TRBJ1-1, with a weak D call TRBD1 (6 bases). CDR3 length: 15 amino acids. V was clipped by 7 bases and J by 1 base, with 15 bases between them. Germline assignment: CDR1 KGHDR and CDR2 SFDVKD. CDR3 residues: CATRDRDTKNTEAFF. The CDR3 coding sequence is TGTGCCACCAGGGATCGGGACACTAAGAACACTGAAGCTTTCTTT.

V is TRBV5-3 and J is TRBJ1-4; 10 positions agree with TRBD1. TRBV5-3 is labeled an ORF, and its function is uncertain. The CDR3 is 19 amino acids. The trim removed 4 bases at V and 1 base at J, leaving 13 bases unmatched. CDR3 in amino acids: CARSPDRDRGSVTNEKLFF. In DNA form, the CDR3 reads TGTGCCAGAAGCCCGGACCGGGACAGGGGTTCGGTAACTAATGAAAAACTGTTTTTT.

The gene calls are TRBV29-1 and TRBJ1-3; D ambiguous. The germline gives CDR1 SQVTM, CDR2 ANQGSEA. Trimming cost V 7 bases and J 0 bases, with 7 bases left between them. The CDR3 has 12 amino acids. The CDR3 DNA reads as TGCAGCGGCCAGAACTCTGGAAACACCATATATTTT. This sequence encodes CSGQNSGNTIYF.

The chain uses TRBV28 and TRBJ1-5; D may be TRBD1 (6 bases). In germline, CDR1 is MDHEN, CDR2 SYDVKM. This CDR3 is built from 16 residues. V gave up 8 bases and J gave up 1 base, with 18 bases separating them. The CDR3 is CASFRGWGGSNQPQHF. Here the CDR3 DNA reads TGTGCCAGCTTTAGGGGGTGGGGTGGGAGCAATCAGCCCCAGCATTTT.

J is TRBJ2-3 and V is TRBV30; 10 bases map to TRBD2. In germline, CDR1 is GTSNPN, CDR2 SVGIG (reference sequence). The ends lost 4 bases at V and 3 bases at J; junction bases unmatched: 7. There are 15 residues in the CDR3. The CDR3 region has the DNA TGTGCCTGGAAATTGACTAGCGGGTGGACAGATACGCAGTATTTT. It yields the protein CAWKLTSGWTDTQYF.

J is TRBJ1-3 and V is TRBV6-1; TRBD1 might be the D (5 bases). V was clipped by 0 bases and J by 3 bases, with 12 bases between them. The CDR3 sequence is 16 residues long. Per germline, CDR1 MNHNS and CDR2 SASEGT. As DNA, the CDR3 is TGTGCCAGCAGTGAAGCTGCGGGGGTTGTTGGAAACACCATATATTTT. It translates to CASSEAAGVVGNTIYF.

DNA of the CDR3: TGCGCCAGCAGCCTCCGGAGTGGGGAGCGGATTCCACCGGTTGAGCAGTTCTTC. As protein: CASSLRSGERIPPVEQFF. The V call is TRBV4-1, the J call TRBJ2-1, with TRBD2 as a possible D gene (5 bases). V shed 4 bases and J shed 9 bases, with 28 bases lying between them. The CDR3 has 18 amino acids. The germline V gene has CDR1 MGHRA and CDR2 YSYEKL.

The chain couples TRBV9 to TRBJ1-6; D might be TRBD1 (5 bases). V lost 3 bases and J 6 bases, leaving 10 bases between the germline ends. Looked up from germline, CDR1 is SGDLS and CDR2 is YYNGEE. This CDR3 has 14 residues. CDR3 nucleotides: TGTGCCAGCAGCGGCGGGACTCTTAATTCACCCCTCCACTTT. Its translation is CASSGGTLNSPLHF. Supplemented by reference TRBV9 and TRBJ1-6, the full variable domain reads DSGVTQTPKHLITATGQRVTLRCSPRSGDLSVYWYQQSLDQGLQFLIQYYNGEERAKGNILERFSAQQFPDLHSELNLSSLELGDSALYFCASSGGTLNSPLHFGNGTRLTVT.

The rearrangement joins TRBV28 to TRBJ2-2; 9 bases fit TRBD1. The CDR3 spans 16 residues. V was clipped by 2 bases and J by 8 bases; unmatched bases: 9. Looked up from germline, CDR1 is MDHEN and CDR2 is SYDVKM. CDR3 sequence reads: CASSLIQGAFGGELFF. DNA for the CDR3: TGTGCCAGCAGTTTAATACAGGGGGCATTCGGTGGGGAGCTGTTTTTT.